What follows are 13 T cell receptor beta chains derived from one specimen sequenced in a study of cytomegalovirus exposure and HLA in healthy donors (dated by TCRdb to about 2017). Library preparation employed the immunoSEQ multiplex PCR assay. For the multiplex PCR, a mixture combining 60 forward primers for TCR Vbeta segments and 13 reverse primers for TCR Jbeta segments was used. Sourced from immuneACCESS, this table was stored by TCRdb with only in-frame sequences that have V and J called. A share of the clones is absent; for the studies checked, an unresolved V gene accounts for under half, and the remainder has no known explanation. The sample table lists around 150,000 clones, approximately 80% of them with a count of one. The ten largest make up 2% to 3% of the sample. Sequences were obtained from PBMCs. The receptors were sampled from a woman between 40 and 50 years old in good health and CMV-seropositive.

As to this clone: No conserved phenylalanine or tryptophan is present at the end of the CDR3, so a read error is the likely explanation. This sequence joins TRBV30 and TRBJ1-2, with 7 bases matching TRBD1. From germline, CDR1 is GTSNPN and CDR2 SVGIG (reference sequence). V lost 2 bases, J lost 5 bases, and 8 bases stayed unmatched. The CDR3 length is 14 residues. CDR3 nucleotides: TGTGCCTGGAGTAACAGGGGCACTATGTATGGCTACACCCTC. Its translation is CAWSNRGTMYGYTL.

A single count supports this clone. J is TRBJ1-5 and V is TRBV2; D may be TRBD1 (5 bases). Germline V gene sequence: CDR1 SNHLY, CDR2 FYNNEI. Trimming cost V 5 bases and J 10 bases, with 18 bases left between them. The CDR3 consists of 14 residues. In DNA, the CDR3 is TGTGCCAGCAGTCAAAGCGGGGCATCCCAACCCCAGCATTTT. Its protein is CASSQSGASQPQHF. Complete variable domain (other parts from reference TRBV2 and TRBJ1-5): EPEVTQTPSHQVTQMGQEVILRCVPISNHLYFYWYRQILGQKVEFLVSFYNNEISEKSEIFDDQFSVERPDGSNFTLKIRSTKLEDSAMYFCASSQSGASQPQHFGDGTRLSIL.

This rearrangement joins TRBV7-2 to TRBJ1-2, with D maybe TRBD1 (6 bases). The length of the CDR3 is 16 residues. V was shortened by 0 bases and J by 5 bases, with 16 bases between the two germline ends. Germline V gene data show CDR1 as SGHTA and CDR2 as FQGNSA. For the CDR3, the DNA is TGTGCCAGCAGCTTAGCGTCCGACAGGCCAGGGTATGGCTACACCTTC. Translation gives CASSLASDRPGYGYTF.

V and J are TRBV7-8 and TRBJ2-2; perhaps TRBD1 as D (5 bases). The germline V and J ends were trimmed by 1 base and 0 bases, with 12 bases remaining between them. There are 17 residues in the CDR3. Germline V gives CDR1 SGHVS, CDR2 FQNEAQ. CDR3 loop: CASSLGQGYANTGELFF. In DNA, the CDR3 is TGTGCCAGCAGCTTAGGGCAGGGATACGCGAACACCGGGGAGCTGTTTTTT.

The chain uses TRBV27 and TRBJ1-2, with TRBD1 matching 7 bases. The germline V gene encodes CDR1 MNHEY and CDR2 SMNVEV (reference sequence). With V trimmed by 4 bases and J by 0 bases, 17 bases remained unmatched. CDR3 size: 19 residues. The CDR3 sequence is CASSCPHRQGSPPNYGYTF. As DNA, the CDR3 is TGTGCCAGCAGTTGCCCCCACCGACAGGGCTCTCCCCCTAACTATGGCTACACCTTC.

This clone was observed a few times. The CDR3 coding sequence is TGTGCCATCAGTGCGCTGGACAGAAACACTGAAGCTTTCTTT. Translating gives CAISALDRNTEAFF. The chain links TRBV10-3 to TRBJ1-1; D perhaps matches TRBD1 (6 bases). Germline values: CDR1 ENHRY, CDR2 SYGVKD. This CDR3 has 14 amino acids. With 4 bases removed from V and 2 bases from J, the gap between germline ends came to 11 bases.

Concerning this clone: The same CDR3 arises from other DNA sequences in this sample as well. The rearrangement joins TRBV4-3 to TRBJ2-7; TRBD2 matches at 12 bases. With V trimmed by 1 base and J by 4 bases, 5 bases remained unmatched. This CDR3 comprises 16 residues. Germline V gene lookup returns CDR1 LGHNA and CDR2 YSLEER. The CDR3 nucleotides are TGCGCCAGCAGCCAAGTTCTAGCGGGAGGGCCTTACGAGCAGTACTTC. The encoded protein is CASSQVLAGGPYEQYF.

There are a few counts of this clone. The chain joins TRBV7-2 to TRBJ2-7, with TRBD2 matching over 11 bases. The CDR3 sequence is 16 residues long. Trimming cost V 0 bases and J 4 bases; bases outside gene matches: 5. Germline loops: CDR1 SGHTA, CDR2 FQGNSA. This CDR3 reads CASSLASGRAPYEQYF. The CDR3 DNA reads TGTGCCAGCAGCTTAGCTAGCGGGAGGGCACCTTACGAGCAGTACTTC. Drawing the rest from reference TRBV7-2 and TRBJ2-7, the complete variable domain is GAGVSQSPSNKVTEKGKDVELRCDPISGHTALYWYRQSLGQGLEFLIYFQGNSAPDKSGLPSDRFSAERTGGSVSTLTIQRTQQEDSAVYLCASSLASGRAPYEQYFGPGTRLTVT.

About this clone: An end of the junction differs from the germline gene, which may be a read error. The chain uses TRBV7-7 and TRBJ1-1; D is unresolved. Germline CDR1 SSHAT, CDR2 FNYEAQ (reference sequence). The CDR3 runs to 13 residues. The CDR3 coding sequence is TGCGCCAGCAGCTCTGGGGAGAACACTGAGGCTTTCTTT. It is translated as CASSSGENTEAFF.

The J gene is TRBJ1-4, the V gene TRBV5-1; TRBD1 agrees at 8 bases. After removal of 4 bases from V and 7 bases from J, the junction contained 9 bases not matched to a gene. CDR1 SGHRS and CDR2 YFSETQ come from the germline V gene. There are 15 residues in the CDR3. The chain's CDR3 is CASSSQQGGGEKLFF. CDR3 bases: TGCGCCAGCAGCAGCCAACAGGGGGGTGGTGAAAAACTGTTTTTT.

The chain employs TRBV7-2 and TRBJ2-2; TRBD1 matches at 7 bases. The germline CDR1 and CDR2 sequences are SGHTA and FQGNSA. With 5 bases clipped from V and 6 bases from J, the junction kept 6 bases outside the gene matches. There are 14 residues in the CDR3. The CDR3 protein is CASSATGLAGELFF. The CDR3 DNA sequence: TGTGCCAGCAGCGCGACAGGGCTGGCCGGGGAGCTGTTTTTT.

This chain uses TRBV5-1 with TRBJ1-4; 10 bases map to TRBD1. From germline, CDR1 is SGHRS and CDR2 YFSETQ. The CDR3 length is 15 residues. The trim removed 4 bases at V and 8 bases at J, leaving 8 bases unmatched. As DNA, the CDR3 is TGCGCCAGCAGCCCGGAGGTGACAGGGGGCGAAAAACTGTTTTTT. It codes for CASSPEVTGGEKLFF.

This clone was counted between two and nine times. The chain has TRBV5-4 and TRBJ2-1, with a weak D call TRBD2 (5 bases). The CDR3 runs 12 residues. The V and J ends lost 0 bases and 7 bases respectively, with 5 bases between them. Looked up from germline, CDR1 is SGHNT and CDR2 is YYREEE (reference sequence). CDR3 DNA: TGTGCCAGCAGCTTGGGCGGGAATGAGCAGTTCTTC. It is translated as CASSLGGNEQFF.